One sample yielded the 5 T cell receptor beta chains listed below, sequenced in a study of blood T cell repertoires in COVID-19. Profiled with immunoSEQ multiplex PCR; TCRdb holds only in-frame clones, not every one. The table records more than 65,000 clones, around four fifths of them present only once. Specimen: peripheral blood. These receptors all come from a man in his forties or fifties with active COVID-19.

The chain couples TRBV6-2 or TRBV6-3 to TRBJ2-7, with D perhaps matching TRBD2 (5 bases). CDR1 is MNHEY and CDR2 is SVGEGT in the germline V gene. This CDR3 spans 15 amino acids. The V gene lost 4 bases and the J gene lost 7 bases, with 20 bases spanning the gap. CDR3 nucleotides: TGTGCCAGCAGTTTGACCGGACTGGGCGTAGAGGAGCAGTACTTC. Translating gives CASSLTGLGVEEQYF.

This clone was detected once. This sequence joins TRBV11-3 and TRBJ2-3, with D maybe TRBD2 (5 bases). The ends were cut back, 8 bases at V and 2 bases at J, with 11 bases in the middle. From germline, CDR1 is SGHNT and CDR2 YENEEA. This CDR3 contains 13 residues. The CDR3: CASSTGYTDTQYF. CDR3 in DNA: TGTGCCAGCTCGACGGGGTACACAGATACGCAGTATTTT. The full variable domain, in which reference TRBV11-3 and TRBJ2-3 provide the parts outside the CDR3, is EAGVVQSPRYKIIEKKQPVAFWCNPISGHNTLYWYLQNLGQGPELLIRYENEEAVDDSQLPKDRFSAERLKGVDSTLKIQPAELGDSAVYLCASSTGYTDTQYFGPGTRLTVL.

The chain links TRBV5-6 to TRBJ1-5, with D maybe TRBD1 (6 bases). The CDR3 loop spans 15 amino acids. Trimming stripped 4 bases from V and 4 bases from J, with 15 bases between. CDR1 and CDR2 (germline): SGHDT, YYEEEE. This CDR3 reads CASSARGRGNQPQHF. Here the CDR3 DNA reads TGTGCCAGCAGCGCCCGGGGCAGGGGAAATCAGCCCCAGCATTTT.

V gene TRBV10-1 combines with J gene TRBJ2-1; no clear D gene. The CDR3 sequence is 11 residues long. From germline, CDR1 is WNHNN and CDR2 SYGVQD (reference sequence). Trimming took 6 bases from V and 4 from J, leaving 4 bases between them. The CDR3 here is CASRTYNEQFF. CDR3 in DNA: TGCGCCAGCAGGACTTACAATGAGCAGTTCTTC.

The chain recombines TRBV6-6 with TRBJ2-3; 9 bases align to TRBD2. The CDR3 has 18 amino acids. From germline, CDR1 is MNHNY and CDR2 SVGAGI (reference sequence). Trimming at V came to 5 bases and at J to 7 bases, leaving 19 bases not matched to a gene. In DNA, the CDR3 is TGTGCCAGCAGTCCCAAACCCCTTAATAGCGGGAGTTCGTATACGCAGTATTTT. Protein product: CASSPKPLNSGSSYTQYF.